This entry concerns a single T cell receptor beta chain. One end of the junction does not line up with germline, which may come from a read error. The data originate from a study of blood T cell repertoires in COVID-19. Study-level background: Both acute and convalescent COVID-19 samples were obtained from the United States, Italy and Spain. PBMCs, B-cell-depleted T cells, or T cells provided the cDNA or gDNA that made up the material.

The CDR3 runs to 16 residues. In germline, CDR1 is MDHEN, CDR2 SYDVKM. Authors' data handling: Amplification with reference gene primers provided the estimates of nucleated cell counts. Only in-frame clones appear in the TCRdb table, and some are missing; sequencing was by immunoSEQ multiplex PCR. That table supplies the V and J calls and clone size; D and trimming were determined from the DNA. The table includes roughly 150,000 clones, about 80% detected once. The V and J genes are TRBV28 and TRBJ2-3; 10 nucleotides line up with TRBD1. The source material was peripheral blood. This sequence was found in a man between 65 and 85 years old with active or convalescent COVID-19. Here the CDR3 reads CASSLFPTGGTDTQYF. The DNA for the CDR3 is TGTGCCAGCAGTTTATTCCCGACAGGGGGCACCGATACGCAGTATTTT.